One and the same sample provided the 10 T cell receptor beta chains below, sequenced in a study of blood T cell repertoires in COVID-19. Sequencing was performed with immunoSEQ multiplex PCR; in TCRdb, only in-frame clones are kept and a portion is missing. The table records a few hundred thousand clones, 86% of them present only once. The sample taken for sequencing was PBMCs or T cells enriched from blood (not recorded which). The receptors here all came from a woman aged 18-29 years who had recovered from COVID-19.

CDR3 amino acids: CASSRWTVPHETQYF. In DNA form, the CDR3 reads TGTGCCAGCAGCCGTTGGACAGTGCCCCATGAGACCCAGTACTTC. V and J are TRBV21-1 and TRBJ2-5; TRBD1, the D gene given by the table, was not confirmed from the DNA. TRBV21-1 is reported as a pseudogene. The CDR3 totals 15 residues.

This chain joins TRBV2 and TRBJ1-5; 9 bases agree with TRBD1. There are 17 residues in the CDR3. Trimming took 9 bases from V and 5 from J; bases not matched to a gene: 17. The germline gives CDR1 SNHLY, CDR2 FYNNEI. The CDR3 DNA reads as TGTGCCAGTACCCTTGGCCGGAGGGACAGGGAGGATCAGCCCCAGCATTTT. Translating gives CASTLGRRDREDQPQHF.

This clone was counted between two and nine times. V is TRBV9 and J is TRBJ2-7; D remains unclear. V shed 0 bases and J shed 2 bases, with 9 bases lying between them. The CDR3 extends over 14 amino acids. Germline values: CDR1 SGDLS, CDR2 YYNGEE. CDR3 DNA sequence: TGTGCCAGCAGCGTAGTGCAGTACCCCTACGAGCAGTACTTC. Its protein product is CASSVVQYPYEQYF. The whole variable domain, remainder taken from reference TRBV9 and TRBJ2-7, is DSGVTQTPKHLITATGQRVTLRCSPRSGDLSVYWYQQSLDQGLQFLIQYYNGEERAKGNILERFSAQQFPDLHSELNLSSLELGDSALYFCASSVVQYPYEQYFGPGTRLTVT.

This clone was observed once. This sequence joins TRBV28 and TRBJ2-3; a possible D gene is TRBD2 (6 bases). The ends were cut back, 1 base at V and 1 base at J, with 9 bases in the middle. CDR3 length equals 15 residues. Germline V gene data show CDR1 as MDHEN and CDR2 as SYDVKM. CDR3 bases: TGTGCCAGCAGTTTATATACGGGAGGCACAGATACGCAGTATTTT. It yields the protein CASSLYTGGTDTQYF.

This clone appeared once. CDR3 nucleotides: TGTGCCAGCAGCTCCCGTGAGGGTGGAGGAAACACCATATATTTT. Translated, it gives CASSSREGGGNTIYF. The chain employs TRBV7-9 and TRBJ1-3; no reliable D call. Trimming pared 4 bases from V and 4 bases from J, leaving 14 bases between. Germline V gene lookup returns CDR1 SEHNR and CDR2 FQNEAQ (reference sequence). This CDR3 spans 15 amino acids. Combining the CDR3 with reference TRBV7-9 and TRBJ1-3 gives the whole variable domain DTGVSQNPRHKITKRGQNVTFRCDPISEHNRLYWYRQTLGQGPEFLTYFQNEAQLEKSRLLSDRFSAERPKGSFSTLEIQRTEQGDSAMYLCASSSREGGGNTIYFGEGSWLTVV.

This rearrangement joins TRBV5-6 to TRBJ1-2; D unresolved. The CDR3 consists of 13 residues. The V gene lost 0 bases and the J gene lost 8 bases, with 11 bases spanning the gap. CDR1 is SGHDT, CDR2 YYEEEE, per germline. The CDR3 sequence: CASSLGQDRGYTF. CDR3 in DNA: TGTGCCAGCAGCTTGGGCCAGGATCGGGGCTACACCTTC.

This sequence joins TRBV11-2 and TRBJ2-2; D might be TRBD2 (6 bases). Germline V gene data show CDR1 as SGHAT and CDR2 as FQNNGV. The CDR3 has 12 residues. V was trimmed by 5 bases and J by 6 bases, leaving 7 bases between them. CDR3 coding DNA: TGTGCCAGCAGCCGACTAGCCGGGGAGCTGTTTTTT. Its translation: CASSRLAGELFF.

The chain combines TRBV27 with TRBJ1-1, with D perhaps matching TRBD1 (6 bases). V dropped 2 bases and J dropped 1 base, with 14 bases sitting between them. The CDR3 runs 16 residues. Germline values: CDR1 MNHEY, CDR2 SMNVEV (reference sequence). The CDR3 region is CASSLQGWYQNTEAFF. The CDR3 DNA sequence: TGTGCCAGCAGTTTACAGGGGTGGTATCAGAACACTGAAGCTTTCTTT.

CDR3 protein: CASSQDRTGYSNQPQHF. The DNA for the CDR3 is TGTGCCAGCAGCCAAGACCGGACAGGGTATAGCAATCAGCCCCAGCATTTT. The V and J genes are TRBV4-2 and TRBJ1-5, with 8 bases that match TRBD1. The J segment lost 0 bases and the V segment lost 0 bases, leaving 4 bases of the junction unmatched. CDR1 LGHNA and CDR2 YNFKEQ come from the germline V gene. CDR3 size: 17 residues.

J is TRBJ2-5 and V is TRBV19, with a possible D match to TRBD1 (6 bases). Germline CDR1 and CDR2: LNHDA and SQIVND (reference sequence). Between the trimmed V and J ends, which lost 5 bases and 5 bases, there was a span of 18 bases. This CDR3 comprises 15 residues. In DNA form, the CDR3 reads TGTGCCAGTAGTTCATTACAGGGTGAAACGGAGACCCAGTACTTC. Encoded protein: CASSSLQGETETQYF.